One sample yielded the 32 T cell receptor beta chains listed below, sequenced in a study of blood T cells in healthy people across ages. Alongside a J-beta primer mix, a sample-barcoded 5' primer served in a second PCR lasting about 7 to 12 cycles. A single record per CDR3 protein comes from TCRdb applying MiXCR to the 5' RACE reads. Of about 640,000 distinct CDR3 sequences listed, about 54% are singletons. The specimen was blood. The receptor source for this set is a man in his 60s in good health.

This clonotype was observed a few times. The chain joins TRBV6-2 or TRBV6-3 to TRBJ2-7; TRBD2 aligns across 8 bases. The germline V gene encodes CDR1 MNHEY and CDR2 SVGEGT. The V gene end was trimmed by 6 bases and the J gene end by 4 bases; junction bases not matched to a gene: 11. This CDR3 comprises 15 residues. The CDR3 loop reads CASRLKAGVLYEQYF. The CDR3 DNA sequence: TGTGCCAGCAGACTCAAAGCGGGGGTCTTATACGAGCAGTACTTC.

As regards this clonotype: One end of the junction fails to match germline, which may point to a read error. The genes are TRBV2 and TRBJ1-2; D perhaps matches TRBD1 (6 bases). This CDR3 comprises 12 residues. Per the germline V gene, CDR1 is SNHLY and CDR2 is FYNNEI. CDR3 region: CAGRGGGYGYTF. The CDR3 coding sequence is TGTGCCGGCAGGGGAGGGGGTTACGGCTACACCTTC.

This clonotype was counted a few times. Germline and junction disagree at one end, which may indicate a read error. The chain joins TRBV20-1 to TRBJ2-5; a possible D gene is TRBD2 (7 bases). The CDR3 totals 17 residues. Germline V lookup: CDR1 DFQATT, CDR2 SNEGSKA (reference sequence). This CDR3 is CSAASMGGGALAETQYF. DNA of the CDR3: TGCAGTGCGGCCTCCATGGGAGGGGGGGCATTAGCTGAGACTCAGTACTTC.

V usage is TRBV4-2 and J usage is TRBJ2-2, with no clear D. Per the germline V gene, CDR1 is LGHNA and CDR2 is YNFKEQ. Between the trimmed V and J ends, which lost 1 base and 3 bases, there was a span of 12 bases. This CDR3 has 16 amino acids. The CDR3 DNA follows: TGTGCCAGCAGCCAAGGGGTTAGCCGCGACACCGGGGAGCTGTTTTTT. Its protein product is CASSQGVSRDTGELFF.

The chain links TRBV5-1 to TRBJ2-7; D is unresolved. Germline CDR1 is SGHRS and CDR2 is YFSETQ. CDR3 length equals 14 residues. The ends were cut back, 4 bases at V and 5 bases at J, with 16 bases in the middle. CDR3 sequence (DNA): TGCGCCAGCAGCACTGGCCCTACGAGTCACGAGCAGTACTTC. Its protein is CASSTGPTSHEQYF.

The J gene is TRBJ2-2, the V gene TRBV11-2; perhaps TRBD1 as D (5 bases). V gave up 5 bases and J gave up 4 bases, with 17 bases separating them. The germline CDR1 and CDR2 sequences are SGHAT and FQNNGV. This CDR3 spans 16 amino acids. CDR3 in amino acids: CASSLSGQGGTGELFF. CDR3 DNA sequence: TGTGCCAGCAGCCTATCAGGCCAGGGCGGCACCGGGGAGCTGTTTTTT. Filled out from reference TRBV11-2 and TRBJ2-2, the complete variable domain reads EAGVAQSPRYKIIEKRQSVAFWCNPISGHATLYWYQQILGQGPKLLIQFQNNGVVDDSQLPKDRFSAERLKGVDSTLKIQPAKLEDSAVYLCASSLSGQGGTGELFFGEGSRLTVL.

CDR3: CASSEYTGELFF. CDR3 DNA: TGTGCCAGCAGTGAATACACCGGGGAGCTGTTTTTT. The rearrangement uses TRBV9 and TRBJ2-2; no reliable D call. There are 12 residues in the CDR3. Germline CDR1 and CDR2: SGDLS and YYNGEE. With 5 bases removed from V and 3 bases from J, the gap between germline ends came to 5 bases.

This rearrangement joins TRBV7-9 to TRBJ1-2; D remains unclear. CDR1 and CDR2 from the germline V gene are SEHNR and FQNEAQ (reference sequence). This CDR3 is 12 amino acids long. V shed 5 bases and J shed 2 bases, with 6 bases lying between them. CDR3 coding DNA: TGTGCCAGCAGCGCTATGAACTATGGCTACACCTTC. Translated: CASSAMNYGYTF.

This clonotype was seen a single time. V and J are TRBV12-3 or TRBV12-4 and TRBJ2-3, with D possibly TRBD1 on 5 matching bases. CDR3 length equals 14 residues. The V end was cut by 4 bases, the J end by 4 bases, with 12 bases between. The CDR3 nucleotides are TGTGCCAGCAGTTCTAGGGGAAACTCAGATACGCAGTATTTT. Its protein is CASSSRGNSDTQYF.

This chain joins TRBV3-1 and TRBJ2-3; 9 nucleotides align to TRBD2. This CDR3 contains 16 residues. Unmatched junction bases numbered 12, after V lost 4 bases and J lost 7 bases. The germline gives CDR1 LGHDT, CDR2 YNNKEL (reference sequence). Here the CDR3 DNA reads TGTGCCAGCAGCCCCCGGGAGAATAGCGGGGGTTATACGCAGTATTTT. The encoded protein is CASSPRENSGGYTQYF.

The chain is built from TRBV7-9 and TRBJ2-1; TRBD2 matches at 10 bases. This CDR3 has 17 amino acids. CDR1 is SEHNR and CDR2 is FQNEAQ in the germline V gene (reference sequence). V gave up 2 bases and J gave up 4 bases; unmatched junction bases: 8. CDR3 nucleotide sequence: TGTGCCAGCAGCTTAATCCCTAGCGGGGGCGCATACAATGAGCAGTTCTTC. It codes for CASSLIPSGGAYNEQFF.

V gene TRBV4-2 combines with J gene TRBJ2-3, with D tentatively TRBD1 or TRBD2 (5 bases each). The CDR3 contains 16 residues. Trimming removed 4 bases from V and 4 bases from J, with 18 bases in between. CDR1 and CDR2 (germline): LGHNA, YNFKEQ. DNA for the CDR3: TGTGCCAGCAGCCGATCGACTAATAGGGGCCCAGATACGCAGTATTTT. Translation: CASSRSTNRGPDTQYF.

This clonotype was recorded many times. This rearrangement joins TRBV7-8 to TRBJ2-3; D tentatively fits TRBD1 or TRBD2 (5 bases each). CDR3 size: 13 residues. Between the trimmed V and J ends, which lost 5 bases and 11 bases, there was a span of 17 bases. Germline CDR1 is SGHVS and CDR2 is FQNEAQ. In nucleotides, the CDR3 is TGTGCCAGCAGCCCCGGGGTCCGTGGGGGGCAGTATTTT. Encoded protein: CASSPGVRGGQYF.

The chain is built from TRBV20-1 and TRBJ2-3; 11 bases are a match to TRBD2. V shed 3 bases and J 5 bases; nucleotides not matched to a gene: 4. Germline CDR1 is DFQATT and CDR2 is SNEGSKA (reference sequence). This CDR3 is 14 amino acids long. The DNA for the CDR3 is TGCAGTGCTAGGACTAGCGGGGTAGGAGATACGCAGTATTTT. It is translated as CSARTSGVGDTQYF.

This clonotype came up a few times. The chain combines TRBV2 with TRBJ2-6, with a possible D match to TRBD1 (6 bases). The CDR3 length is 19 residues. Trimming stripped 7 bases from V and 0 bases from J, with 22 bases between. Germline values: CDR1 SNHLY, CDR2 FYNNEI. As DNA, the CDR3 is TGTGCCAGCAAACGGACATTCGGGACACAGCGCTCTGGGGCCAACGTCCTGACTTTC. Encoded protein: CASKRTFGTQRSGANVLTF.

The V and J genes are TRBV10-3 and TRBJ2-5; no clear D gene. The CDR3 is made up of 13 amino acids. Deletions cut 6 bases from V and 1 base from J, with 9 bases between. Germline loops: CDR1 ENHRY, CDR2 SYGVKD. The CDR3 DNA is TGTGCCATCAGCATGAGAGCCCAAGAGACCCAGTACTTC. This encodes CAISMRAQETQYF.

V and J are TRBV13 and TRBJ1-1, with 9 nucleotides matching TRBD1. Germline trimming cut 2 bases from V and 1 base from J; bases unmatched to any gene: 2. The germline V gene encodes CDR1 PRHDT and CDR2 FYEKMQ (reference sequence). The CDR3 is 15 residues long. The CDR3 bases are TGTGCCAGCAGCTTATGGGGACAGGGGAACACTGAAGCTTTCTTT. Translation gives CASSLWGQGNTEAFF.

V and J are TRBV10-3 and TRBJ2-7, with a tentative D call TRBD2 (7 bases). The CDR3 runs to 14 residues. V gave up 6 bases and J gave up 0 bases, with 12 bases separating them. CDR1 is ENHRY and CDR2 is SYGVKD in the germline V gene. CDR3 bases: TGTGCCATCAGAGGGGGGGCCTACTCCTACGAGCAGTACTTC. It encodes CAIRGGAYSYEQYF.

The gene calls are TRBV5-1 and TRBJ2-7; the D gene is possibly TRBD1 (6 bases). V was pared by 0 bases and J by 3 bases, with 10 bases between. Germline CDR1 and CDR2: SGHRS and YFSETQ. This CDR3 is built from 14 residues. The CDR3 loop reads CASSLGQGNYEQYF. In DNA form, the CDR3 reads TGCGCCAGCAGCTTGGGGCAGGGGAACTACGAGCAGTACTTC.

The table lists this clonotype with many counts. The chain's CDR3 is CASSQRHQNTEAFF. CDR3 DNA: TGCGCCAGCAGCCAGAGGCACCAGAACACTGAAGCTTTCTTT. The V call is TRBV4-1, the J call TRBJ1-1; D gene ambiguous. CDR1 and CDR2 from the germline V gene are MGHRA and YSYEKL. Trimming removed 3 bases at V and 1 base at J, with 9 bases between. This CDR3 has 14 residues.

The V call is TRBV6-1, the J call TRBJ2-5; 9 nucleotides line up with TRBD1. CDR3 length: 17 amino acids. Unmatched junction bases numbered 10, after V lost 0 bases and J lost 5 bases. The V gene's germline CDR1 is MNHNS and CDR2 SASEGT. CDR3 protein: CASSEARDRVTGETQYF. The DNA of the CDR3 is TGTGCCAGCAGTGAAGCCCGGGACAGGGTTACGGGGGAGACCCAGTACTTC.

The sample holds many counts of this clonotype. The V and J genes are TRBV6-6 and TRBJ2-1, with 13 bases fitting TRBD2. Germline V gene data show CDR1 as MNHNY and CDR2 as SVGAGI (reference sequence). This CDR3 is 15 amino acids long. The trim removed 6 bases at V and 8 bases at J, leaving 7 bases unmatched. The CDR3 DNA follows: TGTGCCAGCAGCGTCACTAGCGGGGGGGCGGATGAGCAGTTCTTC. This sequence encodes CASSVTSGGADEQFF.

V is TRBV7-2 and J is TRBJ1-2; D possibly corresponds to TRBD1 (6 bases). The CDR3 contains 13 residues. The germline V gene encodes CDR1 SGHTA and CDR2 FQGNSA. Trimming shortened V by 10 bases and J by 7 bases, and 19 bases separated the two germline ends. The CDR3 reads CATHRGGGSGYTF. DNA for the CDR3: TGTGCCACCCATCGGGGGGGCGGGAGTGGCTACACCTTC.

There are many counts of this clonotype. The chain joins TRBV6-6 to TRBJ1-2; 9 bases map to TRBD1. The CDR3 totals 14 residues. Germline V lookup: CDR1 MNHNY, CDR2 SVGAGI (reference sequence). V lost 5 bases, J lost 4 bases, and 5 bases stayed unmatched. CDR3: CASSRDRASYGYTF. Written as DNA, the CDR3 is TGTGCCAGCAGTAGGGACAGGGCCAGCTATGGCTACACCTTC.

The J gene is TRBJ1-6, the V gene TRBV5-1, with 8 bases matching TRBD1. Losses at the gene ends were 4 bases for V and 6 bases for J; bases not matched to a gene: 12. CDR1 and CDR2 (germline): SGHRS, YFSETQ. The CDR3 contains 17 residues. The CDR3 DNA follows: TGCGCCAGCAGCCCGGGGACAGGACAGAGAGCTAATTCACCCCTCCACTTT. This gives the protein CASSPGTGQRANSPLHF.

The chain carries TRBV6-2 or TRBV6-3 and TRBJ2-7; 7 bases are a match to TRBD2. The CDR3 runs to 13 residues. The trim removed 2 bases at V and 6 bases at J, leaving 4 bases unmatched. The germline gives CDR1 MNHEY, CDR2 SVGEGT. CDR3 sequence: CASSYGREGEQYF. The CDR3 DNA follows: TGTGCCAGCAGTTACGGTAGGGAGGGCGAGCAGTACTTC.

Here the CDR3 DNA reads TGCAGTGCTTCGGCCGCGACGGATGAAAAACTGTTTTTT. It yields the protein CSASAATDEKLFF. This sequence joins TRBV20-1 and TRBJ1-4; unclear D gene. The CDR3 has 13 amino acids. Trimming removed 5 bases at V and 6 bases at J, with 13 bases between. Germline CDR1 reads DFQATT; CDR2 reads SNEGSKA (reference sequence).

A few counts support this clonotype. This chain links TRBV18 with TRBJ2-1; TRBD2 matches at 11 bases. V shed 6 bases and J 7 bases; nucleotides not matched to a gene: 8. The germline gives CDR1 KGHSH, CDR2 LQKENI. The CDR3 extends over 15 amino acids. The CDR3 sequence is CASSPSGGLVNEQFF. The DNA of the CDR3 is TGTGCCAGCTCCCCTAGCGGGGGGCTGGTGAATGAGCAGTTCTTC.

This clonotype was seen a handful of times. The V call is TRBV20-1, the J call TRBJ2-5, with 7 bases fitting TRBD2. The V segment lost 6 bases and the J segment 5 bases; nucleotides outside the gene matches: 21. CDR1 is DFQATT, CDR2 SNEGSKA, per germline (reference sequence). This CDR3 is built from 17 residues. This chain's CDR3 is CSAPPTIPGGRHETQYF. The CDR3 DNA is TGCAGTGCACCTCCTACGATCCCGGGGGGTCGGCATGAGACCCAGTACTTC.

V gene TRBV7-8 combines with J gene TRBJ2-7; 7 bases agree with TRBD1. The J call is doubtful: the DNA matches TRBJ2-5 better. This CDR3 region has 15 residues. Germline CDR1 is SGHVS and CDR2 is FQNEAQ. The CDR3 region is CASSLIQGIQETQYF. DNA for the CDR3: TGTGCCAGCAGCCTCATACAGGGGATCCAAGAGACCCAGTACTTC.

The V and J genes are TRBV29-1 and TRBJ2-1; perhaps TRBD2 as D (6 bases). This CDR3 has 14 amino acids. From germline, CDR1 is SQVTM and CDR2 ANQGSEA. Trimming removed 3 bases from V and 2 bases from J, with 11 bases in between. The CDR3 is CSVEAGGPYNEQFF. The CDR3 DNA reads as TGCAGCGTTGAGGCCGGGGGACCCTACAATGAGCAGTTCTTC.

This clonotype was observed a few times. The chain combines TRBV5-1 with TRBJ1-1; 8 nucleotides agree with TRBD1. CDR3 length equals 15 residues. In germline, CDR1 is SGHRS, CDR2 YFSETQ. V lost 0 bases, J lost 1 base, and 2 bases stayed unmatched. CDR3 loop: CASSLEGTGNTEAFF. CDR3 DNA sequence: TGCGCCAGCAGCTTGGAGGGGACAGGGAACACTGAAGCTTTCTTT.